This T cell receptor beta chain originates from a study of early T cells in non-severe SARS-CoV-2 infection. On the study more broadly: Sequenced bulk RNA came from whole blood that was unsorted, and chains were unpaired.

Unique molecular identifiers were added to individual cDNA molecules. TCRdb re-called the 5' RACE reads with MiXCR, one entry per CDR3 protein. The sample lists tens of thousands of distinct CDR3 sequences, less than 9.5% occurring once. Study results and caveats: The matching step, a VDJdb search, favored anti-spike CD8 responses and missed private and CD4 specificities.

In germline, CDR1 is MGHRA, CDR2 YSYEKL. V lost 0 bases, J lost 3 bases, and 6 bases lay in between. The CDR3 loop spans 13 amino acids. Note on this clonotype: Its target is unknown.

This receptor was obtained from an adult who was a healthcare worker with PCR-confirmed SARS-CoV-2 infection or an uninfected control (not recorded which). Sequenced: whole blood. The rearrangement joins TRBV4-1 to TRBJ2-7, with D unresolved. This CDR3 reads CASSQEVGYEQYF. CDR3 DNA sequence: TGCGCCAGCAGCCAAGAGGTTGGCTACGAGCAGTACTTC.